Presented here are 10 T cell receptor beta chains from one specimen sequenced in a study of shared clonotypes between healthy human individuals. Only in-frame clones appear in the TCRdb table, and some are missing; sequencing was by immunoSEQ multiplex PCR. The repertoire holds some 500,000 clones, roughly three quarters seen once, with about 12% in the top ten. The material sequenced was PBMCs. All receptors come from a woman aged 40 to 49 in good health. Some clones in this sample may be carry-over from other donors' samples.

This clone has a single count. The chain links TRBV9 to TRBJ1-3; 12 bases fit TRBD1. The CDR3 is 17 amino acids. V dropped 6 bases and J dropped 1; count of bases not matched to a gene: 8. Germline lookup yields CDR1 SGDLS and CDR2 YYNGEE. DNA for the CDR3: TGTGCCAGCACCGGGACAGGGGGCGTAGGTTCTGGAAACACCATATATTTT. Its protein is CASTGTGGVGSGNTIYF.

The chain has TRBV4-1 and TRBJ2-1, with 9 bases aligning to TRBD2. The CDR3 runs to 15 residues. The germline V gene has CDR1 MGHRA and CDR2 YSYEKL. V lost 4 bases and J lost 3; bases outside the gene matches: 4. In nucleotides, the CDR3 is TGCGCCAGCAGCCCCTGGACTAGCGACTACAATGAGCAGTTCTTC. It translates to CASSPWTSDYNEQFF.

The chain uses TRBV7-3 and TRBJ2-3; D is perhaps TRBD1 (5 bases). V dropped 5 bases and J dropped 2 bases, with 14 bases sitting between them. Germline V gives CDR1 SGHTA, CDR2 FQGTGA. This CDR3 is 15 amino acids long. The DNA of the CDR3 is TGTGCCAGCAGCCGTGGACATCCCGACACAGATACGCAGTATTTT. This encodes CASSRGHPDTDTQYF.

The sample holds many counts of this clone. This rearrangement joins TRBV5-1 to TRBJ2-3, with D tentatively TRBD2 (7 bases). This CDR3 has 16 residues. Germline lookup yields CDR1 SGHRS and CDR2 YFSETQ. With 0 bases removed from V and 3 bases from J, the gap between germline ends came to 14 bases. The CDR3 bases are TGCGCCAGCAGCTTGGAGGGCAGGGGAGGGACAGATACGCAGTATTTT. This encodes CASSLEGRGGTDTQYF.

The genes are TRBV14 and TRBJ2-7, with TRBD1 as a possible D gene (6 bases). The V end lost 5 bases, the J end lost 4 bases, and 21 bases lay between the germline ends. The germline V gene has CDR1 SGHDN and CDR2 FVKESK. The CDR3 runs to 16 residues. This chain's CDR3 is CASSTGRGSLFYEQYF. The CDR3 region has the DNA TGTGCCAGCAGCACAGGCAGGGGATCCCTTTTTTACGAGCAGTACTTC.

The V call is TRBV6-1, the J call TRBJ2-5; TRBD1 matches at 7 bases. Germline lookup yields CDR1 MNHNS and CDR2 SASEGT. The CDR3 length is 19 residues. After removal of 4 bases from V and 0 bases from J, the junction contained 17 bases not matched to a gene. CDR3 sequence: CASSGWVKLTGTYQETQYF. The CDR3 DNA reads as TGTGCCAGCAGTGGATGGGTTAAGCTGACAGGGACGTACCAAGAGACCCAGTACTTC.

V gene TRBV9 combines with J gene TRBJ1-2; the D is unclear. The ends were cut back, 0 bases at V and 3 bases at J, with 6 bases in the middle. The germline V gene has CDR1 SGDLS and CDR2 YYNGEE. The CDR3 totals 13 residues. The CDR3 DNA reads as TGTGCCAGCAGCGTAGACAGAGACTATGGCTACACCTTC. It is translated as CASSVDRDYGYTF.

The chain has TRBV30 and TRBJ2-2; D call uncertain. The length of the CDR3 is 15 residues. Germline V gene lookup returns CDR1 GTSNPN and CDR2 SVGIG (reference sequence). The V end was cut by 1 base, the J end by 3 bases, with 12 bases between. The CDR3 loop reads CAWSDLGRDTGELFF. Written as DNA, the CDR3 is TGTGCCTGGAGTGACTTGGGTAGGGACACCGGGGAGCTGTTTTTT.

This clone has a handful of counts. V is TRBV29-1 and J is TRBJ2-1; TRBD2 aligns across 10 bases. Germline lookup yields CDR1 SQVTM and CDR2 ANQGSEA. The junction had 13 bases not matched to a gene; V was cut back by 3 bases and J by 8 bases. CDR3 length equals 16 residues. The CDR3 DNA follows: TGCAGCGTTGATGGGGCGGGGCTAGCGGGAGTGGATGAGCAGTTCTTC. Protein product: CSVDGAGLAGVDEQFF.

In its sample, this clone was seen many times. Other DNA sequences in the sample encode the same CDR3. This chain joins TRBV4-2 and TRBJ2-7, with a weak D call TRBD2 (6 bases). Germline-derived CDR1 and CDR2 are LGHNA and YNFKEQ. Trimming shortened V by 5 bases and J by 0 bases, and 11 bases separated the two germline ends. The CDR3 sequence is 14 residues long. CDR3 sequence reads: CASSGLGGSYEQYF. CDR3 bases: TGTGCCAGCAGCGGTCTCGGGGGCTCCTACGAGCAGTACTTC.